Listed below are T cell receptor beta chains from one sample, sequenced in a study of control samples from healthy donors and cancer patients. TCRdb's copy holds only in-frame clones and misses some; the assay was immunoSEQ multiplex PCR. The sample includes about 110,000 clones, approximately 90% of them seen just once. Input material: blood. These receptors were collected from a woman younger than 30 in good health. CDR3s leave out the opening cysteine and the closing phenylalanine or tryptophan.

CDR3aa	v_gene	j_gene
ASLPGGRGTEAF	TRBV28	TRBJ1-1
ASSFVVTGELF	TRBV7-2	TRBJ2-2
ASRLGGRPTGELF	TRBV7-9	TRBJ2-2
AISENRAGVPDEQY	TRBV10-3	TRBJ2-7
ATSRASGGYNEQF	TRBV15	TRBJ2-1
ATSDSGVTEAF	TRBV24-1	TRBJ1-1
ANPGTSGSGNTGELF	TRBV21-1	TRBJ2-2
ASSSWGASNQPQH	TRBV6-2/TRBV6-3	TRBJ1-5
ASSLNHRAGPKGWSYNEQF	TRBV7-3	TRBJ2-1
ASSLADRANYEQY	TRBV5-6	TRBJ2-7
ASSSYLAATDTQY	TRBV7-9	TRBJ2-3
ASSEDRGARKLF	TRBV6-1	TRBJ1-4
ASSLSGWTLLSPNVLT	TRBV28	TRBJ2-6
SATPGAAEAF	TRBV29-1	TRBJ1-1
ASSLIGGRAGELF	TRBV7-8	TRBJ2-2
ASSRAASSYNEQF	TRBV6-5	TRBJ2-1
ASSFTGEETQY	TRBV5-4	TRBJ2-5
ASSSDRGLYGYT	TRBV28	TRBJ1-2
ARSYVTGVLPRPDTGELF	TRBV5-3	TRBJ2-2
ASSPFRPGQGGGYT	TRBV7-2	TRBJ1-2
ATSERKKSSYNEQF	TRBV24-1	TRBJ2-1
ASSPIVGTGTGELF	TRBV7-3	TRBJ2-2
ASSLADRDYGYT	TRBV5-1	TRBJ1-2
SVVQAPGTGREQY	TRBV29-1	TRBJ2-7